Below are 23 T cell receptor beta chains sequenced from a single sample in a study of molecular identifiers for immune sequencing clone quantification. A single record per CDR3 protein comes from TCRdb applying MiXCR to the PCR reads. The table lists 97,000 or so distinct CDR3 sequences, 30% to 35% of them singletons. The sequenced sample was naive CD8+ T cells from blood, with Jurkat cell RNA spiked in. Stated subset: FACS-sorted CD8+CD4-CCR7+CD45RA+ naive T cells. These receptor sequences come from a human donor in good health. Some libraries in this study had Jurkat cell RNA spiked in.

A word on this clonotype: A read error may explain this, as a much larger clone is one base away. V and J are TRBV28 and TRBJ2-7; 9 bases match TRBD2. V lost 1 base, J lost 5 bases, and 9 bases stayed unmatched. Germline V gene sequence: CDR1 MDHEN, CDR2 SYDVKM. The CDR3 runs 16 residues. The CDR3 region has the DNA TGTGCCAGCAGTTTATCCTTAGCGGGGGCGACCGACGAGCAGTACTTC. Residues: CASSLSLAGATDEQYF.

With respect to this clonotype: Possible read error: a much larger clone is one base away. The rearrangement uses TRBV12-3 or TRBV12-4 and TRBJ2-5; D tentatively reads TRBD1 or TRBD2 (5 bases each). This CDR3 contains 13 residues. CDR3 protein: CTSSSTGGETQYF. The CDR3 region has the DNA TGTACCAGCAGCTCCACAGGAGGAGAGACCCAGTACTTC.

This clonotype was observed a few times. This chain links TRBV6-5 with TRBJ2-1; perhaps TRBD2 as D (5 bases). V lost 3 bases and J 8 bases, leaving 11 bases between the germline ends. CDR3 size: 13 residues. The V gene's germline CDR1 is MNHEY and CDR2 SVGAGI. The CDR3 DNA reads TGTGCCAGCAGTTATTGGGGTAGCGATGAGCAGTTCTTC. Encoded protein: CASSYWGSDEQFF.

This clonotype has more than one count but fewer than ten. At one of its ends the junction is not consistent with the germline gene, which may arise from a read error. V and J are TRBV4-3 and TRBJ2-2, with D uncertain. Germline CDR1 LGHNA, CDR2 YSLEER. The CDR3 extends over 14 amino acids. CDR3 protein: CASSQLKNAGELFF. In DNA form, the CDR3 reads TGCGCCAGCAGCCAACTCAAGAACGCCGGGGAGCTGTTTTTT.

V gene TRBV28 combines with J gene TRBJ2-5, with unresolved D. CDR1 and CDR2 (germline): MDHEN, SYDVKM. The V and J ends lost 3 bases and 1 base respectively, with 3 bases between them. This CDR3 is 12 amino acids long. The CDR3 loop reads CASSFPQETQYF. CDR3 in DNA: TGTGCCAGCAGTTTCCCCCAAGAGACCCAGTACTTC.

This clonotype was seen a few times. V and J are TRBV27 and TRBJ1-5, with a possible D match to TRBD1 (6 bases). V was clipped by 2 bases and J by 3 bases, with 11 bases between them. CDR3 length equals 15 residues. The germline CDR1 and CDR2 sequences are MNHEY and SMNVEV (reference sequence). The CDR3 loop reads CASSLVRGLNQPQHF. The DNA of the CDR3 is TGTGCCAGCAGTTTAGTCAGGGGTCTCAATCAGCCCCAGCATTTT.

As DNA, the CDR3 is TGCGCCAGCAGCCAAGTGGACTCGGTCACAGATACGCAGTATTTT. Protein: CASSQVDSVTDTQYF. The V call is TRBV4-3, the J call TRBJ2-3; D might be TRBD2 (5 bases). With 1 base removed from V and 2 bases from J, the gap between germline ends came to 10 bases. This CDR3 is 15 amino acids long. Germline CDR1 is LGHNA and CDR2 is YSLEER.

Notes on this clonotype: The conserved final phenylalanine or tryptophan is absent from the CDR3, which likely points to a read error. This sequence joins TRBV6-5 and TRBJ2-7; the match to TRBD1 covers 9 bases. CDR3 length: 17 amino acids. Trimming took 5 bases from V and 3 from J; bases not matched to a gene: 14. CDR1 and CDR2 from the germline V gene are MNHEY and SVGAGI. The CDR3 protein is CASSDPRTGAGDYEQYL. CDR3 in DNA: TGTGCCAGCAGTGACCCTAGGACAGGGGCTGGCGACTACGAGCAGTACCTC.

A remark on this clonotype: The junction shows a germline mismatch at one end, possibly a read error. This chain links TRBV28 with TRBJ1-5; D is undetermined. The CDR3 runs 15 residues. CDR1 MDHEN and CDR2 SYDVKM come from the germline V gene. The CDR3 coding sequence is TGTGCCAGCGGTTTCCCCCTAGACCTGAGCCAGCCCCTGCATTTT. Protein: CASGFPLDLSQPLHF.

Comments on this clonotype: A much larger clone differs from this one at a single base, so this may be a read error. The V gene is TRBV24-1, the J gene TRBJ2-3, with 8 bases lining up with TRBD2. The CDR3 extends over 16 amino acids. Germline CDR1 and CDR2: KGHDR and SFDVKD. The CDR3 here is CATRDFLAGDTDTQYF. DNA of the CDR3: TGTGCCACCAGAGATTTTCTAGCGGGCGACACAGATACGCAGTATTTT.

The chain links TRBV24-1 to TRBJ2-2; D assignment may be TRBD1 or TRBD2 (6 bases each). This CDR3 is 15 amino acids long. Trimming left V 10 bases short and J 1 base short, with 15 bases between. Germline values: CDR1 KGHDR, CDR2 SFDVKD. The DNA of the CDR3 is TGTGCCACTTCGGGGGCCCCACTGAACACCGGGGAGCTGTTTTTT. Translated, it gives CATSGAPLNTGELFF.

J is TRBJ1-5 and V is TRBV10-2, with D perhaps TRBD1 (5 bases). The CDR3 sequence is 19 residues long. CDR1 is WSHSY, CDR2 SAAADI, per germline. V dropped 0 bases and J dropped 1 base, with 19 bases sitting between them. CDR3 sequence reads: CASSESVGREGRSNQPQHF. The CDR3 coding sequence is TGCGCCAGCAGTGAGTCGGTCGGCAGGGAGGGGAGAAGCAATCAGCCCCAGCATTTT.

Concerning this clonotype: A single base separates this from a much larger clone, so it may be a read error. The V call is TRBV28, the J call TRBJ2-1; a weak D match, TRBD1 (5 bases). Germline V CDR1 and CDR2: MDHEN, SYDVKM. This CDR3 comprises 16 residues. The DNA of the CDR3 is TGTGCCAGCAGTTCGCTGACAGCCCTGCCCTACTATGAGCAGTTCTTC. Translated, it gives CASSSLTALPYYEQFF.

The gene calls are TRBV5-4 and TRBJ2-6, with 7 bases lining up with TRBD1. The CDR3 has 16 residues. The germline CDR1 and CDR2 sequences are SGHNT and YYREEE (reference sequence). The trim removed 5 bases at V and 0 bases at J, leaving 5 bases unmatched. The CDR3 region has the DNA TGTGCCAGCAGTGGGACAGCCCTCTCTGGGGCCAACGTCCTGACTTTC. Protein: CASSGTALSGANVLTF.

On this clonotype itself: A read error may produce the germline difference seen at one junction end. The rearrangement uses TRBV6-5 and TRBJ1-5, with a weak D call TRBD1 (6 bases). CDR3 length: 14 amino acids. From germline, CDR1 is MNHEY and CDR2 SVGAGI. The CDR3 DNA is TGTGCCAGCAGTGACCAGGGGCCCCATCAGTCCCAGCATTTT. The encoded protein is CASSDQGPHQSQHF.

This clonotype was recorded a few times. The CDR3 bases are TGTGCCAGCAGTCCCCTTACAGGGAATCAGCCCCAGCATTTT. Encoded protein: CASSPLTGNQPQHF. The rearrangement uses TRBV6-2 or TRBV6-3 and TRBJ1-5, with a weak D call TRBD1 (6 bases). This CDR3 has 14 residues. Germline V gene lookup returns CDR1 MNHEY and CDR2 SVGEGT. V lost 5 bases, J lost 4 bases, and 12 bases lay in between.

To note about this clonotype: Lacking the conserved final phenylalanine or tryptophan, this CDR3 likely reflects a read error. Because the CDR3's place on the DNA is in doubt, the DNA is left out and the CDR3 is given as listed by TCRdb. The chain is built from TRBV29-1 and TRBJ1-2; no DNA check was done on the table's D call, TRBD1. Germline CDR1 SQVTM, CDR2 ANQGSEA. Counting both end residues, the CDR3 totals 14 amino acids. CDR3 protein: CSAPSTDLADGYAI.

On this clonotype itself: The conserved phenylalanine or tryptophan normally closing the CDR3 is absent here, so this likely arose from a read error. This chain uses TRBV28 with TRBJ2-3, with no clear D. Germline CDR1 reads MDHEN; CDR2 reads SYDVKM. This CDR3 is built from 14 residues. V was clipped by 4 bases and J by 8 bases, with 16 bases between them. CDR3 sequence reads: CASSSRTEMGTQYL. DNA for the CDR3: TGTGCCAGCAGTTCCCGGACGGAGATGGGTACGCAGTATCTT.

There are many counts of this clonotype. V is TRBV5-8 and J is TRBJ2-7; possibly TRBD2 for D (5 bases). CDR3 length: 17 residues. Trimming took 0 bases from V and 7 from J, leaving 23 bases between them. Germline V gene lookup returns CDR1 SGHTS and CDR2 YDEGEE. Here the CDR3 DNA reads TGTGCCAGCAGCTTGGTAGGAGCGGCCGGACTGCTGGGGGAGCAGTACTTC. It yields the protein CASSLVGAAGLLGEQYF.

The chain links TRBV2 to TRBJ2-3; TRBD1 matches at 7 bases. Germline-derived CDR1 and CDR2 are SNHLY and FYNNEI. CDR3 length: 12 residues. J was trimmed by 3 bases and V by 8 bases; bases with no gene match: 2. The CDR3 DNA sequence: TGTGCCAGCGACAGGGAGACAGATACGCAGTATTTT. This codes for CASDRETDTQYF.

This rearrangement joins TRBV11-2 to TRBJ2-7; no reliable D call. The ends were cut back, 2 bases at V and 7 bases at J, with 9 bases in the middle. From germline, CDR1 is SGHAT and CDR2 FQNNGV. CDR3 length: 12 residues. In DNA form, the CDR3 reads TGTGCCAGCAGCTTACGGGTGGAGGAGCAGTACTTC. Amino acid sequence: CASSLRVEEQYF.

This clonotype appeared many times. CDR3 DNA sequence: TGTGCCATCAGTGAGTCCCCAACCTACGAGCAGTACTTC. Translated: CAISESPTYEQYF. The chain carries TRBV10-3 and TRBJ2-7; no reliable D call. The CDR3 spans 13 residues. Deletions cut 0 bases from V and 2 bases from J, with 5 bases between. The V gene's germline CDR1 is ENHRY and CDR2 SYGVKD.

The table lists this clonotype with a few counts. The V and J genes are TRBV2 and TRBJ2-7, with 8 nucleotides matching TRBD1. From germline, CDR1 is SNHLY and CDR2 FYNNEI. The CDR3 extends over 14 amino acids. V shed 3 bases, J shed 3 bases, and the junction held 4 bases outside the gene matches. Here the CDR3 reads CASSDGTGVYEQYF. The CDR3 region has the DNA TGTGCCAGCAGTGATGGGACAGGTGTCTACGAGCAGTACTTC.